The source of this T cell receptor (beta chain) is a study of OX40 agonist ivuxolimab in advanced cancers. At the level of the study: Of the participants, approximately 38% had some prior anti-PD-1, anti-PD-L1 or anti-CTLA-4 therapy, which was allowed.

The CDR3 is 16 amino acids. V was shortened by 8 bases and J by 1 base, with 18 bases between the two germline ends. The germline V gene has CDR1 MNHEY and CDR2 SMNVEV (reference sequence). Assay used: immunoSEQ multiplex PCR; TCRdb lists only in-frame clones, some missing. The sample consists of tens of thousands of clones, around 90% of them appearing once. Blood sampling took place at baseline, cycle 4 day 1, and cycle 7 day 1. Overall study findings and caveats: Clonal expansion was seen in CD4+ and CD8+ blood T cells by week 6 at 0.1 to 3.0 mg/kg. Some nonresponders also had low normalized T-cell clonal expansion.

Remarks on this clone: The target antigen is unknown.

Material: CD4+ or CD8+ T cells sorted from blood, obtained in a trial of the OX40 agonist ivuxolimab. The TCR sequence derives from an adult with an advanced solid tumor such as melanoma, head and neck, liver or kidney cancer. The chain couples TRBV27 to TRBJ1-5, with D hard to call. CDR3 sequence (DNA): TGTGCCAGCCACCAGGACGGATCCTTCAGCAATCAGCCCCAGCATTTT. This translates into CASHQDGSFSNQPQHF.